This TCR beta chain was captured in a study of shared T cell receptors in the human thymus. This CDR3 region has 12 residues. Germline lookup yields CDR1 SGHRS and CDR2 YFSETQ. The germline V and J ends were trimmed by 1 base and 6 bases, with 8 bases remaining between them. The table came from immunoSEQ multiplex PCR; TCRdb's copy has only in-frame clones and leaves some out. The data show over 650,000 clones, over 75% seen once. This sample also belongs to another study, concerning human thymus T cells. That study reports: In corrective heart surgery, resections were taken, and these provided the thymus tissue. Among thymic and blood repertoires, usage of V and J genes appeared biased. Thymic repertoires of unrelated individuals were reported in related research to overlap highly.

Sequenced material: thymocytes. This TCR derives from a boy younger than two with a congenital heart defect. This chain links TRBV5-1 with TRBJ2-7; D remains unclear. DNA for the CDR3: TGCGCCAGCAGCTTGTTATCAGGCGAGCAGTACTTC. It translates to CASSLLSGEQYF.